These 3 T cell receptor beta chains share one sample of origin, sequenced in a study of T cells after yellow fever vaccination. TCRdb reanalysed the 5' RACE reads using MiXCR and keeps one entry per CDR3 protein. Among 310,000 or so distinct CDR3 sequences listed, roughly 6.8% were seen once. Sequencing was performed on PBMCs, taken roughly 47 days after the first yellow fever vaccination. These receptors came from a man younger than 30 who received the YFV17D yellow fever vaccine.

The rearrangement uses TRBV7-9 and TRBJ1-1; possible D gene TRBD1, 5 bases. The CDR3 runs to 15 residues. From germline, CDR1 is SEHNR and CDR2 FQNEAQ (reference sequence). Trimming left V 3 bases short and J 8 bases short, with 19 bases between. The DNA for the CDR3 is TGTGCCAGCAGCTTGGGCAGGGAAGGAGCGCGGGAAGCTTTCTTT. Its protein is CASSLGREGAREAFF.

This clonotype has more than one count but fewer than ten. The J gene is TRBJ1-1, the V gene TRBV2, with a weak D call TRBD1 (5 bases). V was shortened by 0 bases and J by 3 bases, with 11 bases between the two germline ends. The CDR3 runs 15 residues. CDR1 is SNHLY and CDR2 is FYNNEI in the germline V gene. The CDR3 DNA is TGTGCCAGCAGTGAAGCGATGCCACAGGACACTGAAGCTTTCTTT. Its protein is CASSEAMPQDTEAFF.

The genes are TRBV12-3 or TRBV12-4 and TRBJ1-2; no clear D gene. The V and J ends lost 3 bases and 8 bases respectively, with 7 bases between them. The CDR3 sequence is 11 residues long. CDR3 DNA: TGTGCCAGCAGTTTCGGACGAGGCTACACCTTC. This translates into CASSFGRGYTF.